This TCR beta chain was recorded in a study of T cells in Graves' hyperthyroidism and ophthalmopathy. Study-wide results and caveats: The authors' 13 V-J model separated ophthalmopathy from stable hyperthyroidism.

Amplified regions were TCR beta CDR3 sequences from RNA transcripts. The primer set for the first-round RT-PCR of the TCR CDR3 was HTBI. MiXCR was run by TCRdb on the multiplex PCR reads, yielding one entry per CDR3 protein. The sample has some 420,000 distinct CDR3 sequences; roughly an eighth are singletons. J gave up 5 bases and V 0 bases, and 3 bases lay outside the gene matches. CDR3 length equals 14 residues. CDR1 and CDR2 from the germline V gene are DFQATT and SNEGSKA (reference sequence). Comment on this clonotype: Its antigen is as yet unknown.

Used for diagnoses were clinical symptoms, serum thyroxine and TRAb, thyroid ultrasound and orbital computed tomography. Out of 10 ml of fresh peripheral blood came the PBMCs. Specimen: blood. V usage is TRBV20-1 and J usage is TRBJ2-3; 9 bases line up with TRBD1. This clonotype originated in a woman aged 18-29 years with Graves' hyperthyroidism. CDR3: CSARDGTGRDTQYF. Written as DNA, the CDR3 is TGCAGTGCTAGAGATGGGACAGGGAGAGATACGCAGTATTTT.